A single sample is the source of the 20 T cell receptor beta chains below, sequenced in a study of blood T cells in healthy people across ages. The authors ran a second PCR of 7 to 11 cycles using a sample-barcoded 5' primer and a J-beta primer mix. MiXCR, applied by TCRdb to the 5' RACE reads, yields one record per CDR3 protein. The profile shows about 580,000 distinct CDR3 sequences, 40% to 50% of them singletons. The sequenced sample consisted of blood. The receptor source for this set is a man older than 75 in good health.

This clonotype was seen more than once but under ten times. The chain has TRBV6-6 and TRBJ2-3, with D unresolved. CDR3 length: 14 residues. The germline V gene encodes CDR1 MNHNY and CDR2 SVGAGI (reference sequence). Trimming took 6 bases from V and 1 from J, leaving 11 bases between them. The CDR3 nucleotides read TGTGCCAGCAGCCCCGGAAGGGGCACAGATACGCAGTATTTT. Translating gives CASSPGRGTDTQYF.

A few counts support this clonotype. V usage is TRBV7-2 and J usage is TRBJ1-5; TRBD1 is a possible D gene (6 bases). V lost 5 bases to trimming and J lost 1 base, with 21 bases between them. The CDR3 totals 18 residues. The germline V gene has CDR1 SGHTA and CDR2 FQGNSA. CDR3 loop: CASSPRSTGGSSNQPQHF. In DNA form, the CDR3 reads TGTGCCAGCAGCCCCCGTTCGACGGGGGGCTCGAGCAATCAGCCCCAGCATTTT.

The rearrangement joins TRBV12-3 or TRBV12-4 to TRBJ2-3; 8 nucleotides match TRBD1. Germline trimming cut 3 bases from V and 4 bases from J; bases unmatched to any gene: 6. The CDR3 is 15 residues long. CDR3 nucleotide sequence: TGTGCCAGCAGTTTCGACAGGGGACGAGCAGATACGCAGTATTTT. It specifies CASSFDRGRADTQYF.

The chain links TRBV20-1 to TRBJ2-1; 8 bases are a match to TRBD2. The CDR3 contains 14 residues. V gave up 2 bases and J gave up 8 bases; unmatched junction bases: 8. The V gene's germline CDR1 is DFQATT and CDR2 SNEGSKA (reference sequence). CDR3 DNA sequence: TGCAGTGCTAGATCCCCAGGGACTAGTCATGAGCAGTTCTTC. It yields the protein CSARSPGTSHEQFF.

This clonotype appeared many times. The chain couples TRBV29-1 to TRBJ2-1; TRBD2 agrees at 8 bases. V lost 5 bases and J lost 2; bases outside the gene matches: 11. The CDR3 sequence is 16 residues long. Germline values: CDR1 SQVTM, CDR2 ANQGSEA. The CDR3 coding sequence is TGCAGCGTTTCCCCGCAACTAGCGGCGACCTACAATGAGCAGTTCTTC. This codes for CSVSPQLAATYNEQFF.

The gene calls are TRBV9 and TRBJ1-2; D not certain. The germline V gene encodes CDR1 SGDLS and CDR2 YYNGEE. V was clipped by 2 bases and J by 4 bases, with 6 bases between them. The CDR3 is 12 residues long. Written as DNA, the CDR3 is TGTGCCAGCAGCGTGAGCCTCTATGGCTACACCTTC. Translated: CASSVSLYGYTF.

This clonotype has only a few counts. The chain links TRBV7-9 to TRBJ2-1; 11 bases fit TRBD2. Germline V gives CDR1 SEHNR, CDR2 FQNEAQ (reference sequence). There are 17 residues in the CDR3. V gave up 1 base and J gave up 10 bases; unmatched junction bases: 12. CDR3 DNA sequence: TGTGCCAGCAGCTTAGACGGCGGGACTAGCGGAGGGAAAGAGCAGTTCTTC. It specifies CASSLDGGTSGGKEQFF. Full variable domain (outside the CDR3, taken from reference TRBV7-9 and TRBJ2-1): DTGVSQNPRHKITKRGQNVTFRCDPISEHNRLYWYRQTLGQGPEFLTYFQNEAQLEKSRLLSDRFSAERPKGSFSTLEIQRTEQGDSAMYLCASSLDGGTSGGKEQFFGPGTRLTVL.

This clonotype has a count of ten or more. The chain has TRBV6-5 and TRBJ1-5; D not resolved. The CDR3 consists of 16 residues. Germline assignment: CDR1 MNHEY and CDR2 SVGAGI. Trimming stripped 0 bases from V and 2 bases from J, with 11 bases between. As DNA, the CDR3 is TGTGCCAGCAGTTACTCAGGTGCTTTAGGCAATCAGCCCCAGCATTTT. Its protein is CASSYSGALGNQPQHF.

In its sample, this clonotype was seen a few times. V and J are TRBV9 and TRBJ1-2, with D uncertain. The CDR3 length is 13 residues. Germline assignment: CDR1 SGDLS and CDR2 YYNGEE. With 0 bases removed from V and 8 bases from J, the gap between germline ends came to 11 bases. CDR3 DNA: TGTGCCAGCAGCGTAGGGCCGTCTATCGGCTACACCTTC. Translated, it gives CASSVGPSIGYTF.

The V call is TRBV20-1, the J call TRBJ2-7; TRBD1 aligns across 9 bases. Germline loops: CDR1 DFQATT, CDR2 SNEGSKA (reference sequence). The CDR3 sequence is 15 residues long. Germline trimming cut 1 base from V and 3 bases from J; bases unmatched to any gene: 7. The CDR3 DNA reads as TGCAGTGCTAGAGCCGACAGGGGGGAGGGCTACGAGCAGTACTTC. Its protein product is CSARADRGEGYEQYF.

This clonotype came up a few times. The chain has TRBV9 and TRBJ2-1; 15 positions match TRBD2. The germline gives CDR1 SGDLS, CDR2 YYNGEE. V was clipped by 3 bases and J by 2 bases; unmatched bases: 6. This CDR3 is built from 18 residues. This chain's CDR3 is CASSGGLAGGPPYNEQFF. In DNA, the CDR3 is TGTGCCAGCAGCGGGGGACTAGCGGGAGGCCCGCCCTACAATGAGCAGTTCTTC.

The table lists this clonotype with a few counts. The J gene is TRBJ2-1, the V gene TRBV5-5, with D hard to call. The CDR3 is made up of 14 amino acids. Trimming removed 0 bases at V and 8 bases at J, with 12 bases between. Germline V gives CDR1 SGHKS, CDR2 YYEKEE (reference sequence). The CDR3 nucleotides are TGTGCCAGCAGCTTGGTCGACTCAAAAGATGAGCAGTTCTTC. Encoded protein: CASSLVDSKDEQFF. Filled out from reference TRBV5-5 and TRBJ2-1, the complete variable domain reads DAGVTQSPTHLIKTRGQQVTLRCSPISGHKSVSWYQQVLGQGPQFIFQYYEKEERGRGNFPDRFSARQFPNYSSELNVNALLLGDSALYLCASSLVDSKDEQFFGPGTRLTVL.

This chain joins TRBV10-3 and TRBJ2-5; TRBD2 agrees at 7 bases. The CDR3 loop spans 15 amino acids. Germline assignment: CDR1 ENHRY and CDR2 SYGVKD. The trim removed 10 bases at V and 3 bases at J, leaving 14 bases unmatched. In nucleotides, the CDR3 is TGTGCCAGTTCAGCGGGGCCCCCTCAGGAAGAGACCCAGTACTTC. As protein: CASSAGPPQEETQYF.

This clonotype was seen just once. The chain links TRBV7-2 to TRBJ2-3, with 7 bases matching TRBD2. The V gene end was trimmed by 8 bases and the J gene end by 4 bases; junction bases not matched to a gene: 6. CDR1 SGHTA and CDR2 FQGNSA come from the germline V gene. The CDR3 length is 13 residues. CDR3 nucleotide sequence: TGTGCCAGCTGCACCCGGGGGGCAGATACGCAGTATTTT. This sequence encodes CASCTRGADTQYF.

V is TRBV2 and J is TRBJ2-1; D is ambiguous. The CDR3 covers 13 residues. Deletions cut 8 bases from V and 5 bases from J, with 13 bases between. Germline V lookup: CDR1 SNHLY, CDR2 FYNNEI. The CDR3 sequence is CASSLYIHNEQFF. The CDR3 nucleotides read TGTGCCAGCTCCCTTTATATACACAATGAGCAGTTCTTC.

The gene calls are TRBV12-3 or TRBV12-4 and TRBJ2-3; 12 positions match TRBD2. The CDR3 runs to 16 residues. The trim removed 6 bases at V and 6 bases at J, leaving 10 bases unmatched. CDR3 protein: CASSRASGLAGDTQYF. In nucleotides, the CDR3 is TGTGCCAGCAGCCGGGCGTCGGGACTAGCGGGCGATACGCAGTATTTT.

This clonotype was observed a handful of times. J is TRBJ1-2 and V is TRBV7-2; the D is unclear. With 5 bases removed from V and 8 bases from J, the gap between germline ends came to 15 bases. This CDR3 comprises 13 residues. The germline V gene has CDR1 SGHTA and CDR2 FQGNSA. CDR3 region: CASSPEKIGGYTF. Written as DNA, the CDR3 is TGTGCCAGCAGCCCGGAAAAGATTGGGGGCTACACCTTC.

This clonotype has a handful of counts. The J gene is TRBJ1-4, the V gene TRBV28; the match to TRBD1 covers 9 bases. V dropped 5 bases and J dropped 7; count of bases not matched to a gene: 8. Germline lookup yields CDR1 MDHEN and CDR2 SYDVKM. The CDR3 runs to 15 residues. As DNA, the CDR3 is TGTGCCAGCAGTAGTACACAGGGGGCGGGTGAAAAACTGTTTTTT. Its protein product is CASSSTQGAGEKLFF.

This clonotype was observed a handful of times. The gene calls are TRBV25-1 and TRBJ2-3, with 7 bases matching TRBD2. V lost 8 bases and J lost 0; bases outside the gene matches: 8. Germline V gene data show CDR1 as MGHDK and CDR2 as SYGVNS. This CDR3 is 15 amino acids long. The DNA of the CDR3 is TGTGCCAGCTCTCGCGGGGGATCTAGCACAGATACGCAGTATTTT. It encodes CASSRGGSSTDTQYF.

In regard to this clonotype: Its ends do not fully match the called genes, so a read error is possible. The chain recombines TRBV6-6 with TRBJ2-7, with 10 bases fitting TRBD1. This CDR3 has 14 amino acids. Germline-derived CDR1 and CDR2 are MNHNY and SVGAGI (reference sequence). CDR3 in amino acids: CTSSVGQGFYEQYF. For the CDR3, the DNA is TGTACCAGCAGTGTGGGACAGGGGTTTTACGAGCAGTACTTC.